What follows is one T cell receptor beta chain and its context. Its antigen remains unidentified. With a J-beta primer mix and a sample-barcoded 5' primer, a second PCR ran about 6 to 11 cycles. The template-switch adaptor, which had 12 random nucleotides, put a tag on each cDNA molecule. TCRdb recomputed calls from the 5' RACE reads with MiXCR, one row per CDR3 protein. The sample lists hundreds of thousands of distinct CDR3 sequences; approximately 55% were seen once. The entry originates in a study of blood T cells in healthy people across ages. Study-wide results and limits: Per million T cells, TCR beta diversity dropped about linearly as age rose.

Samples each yielded at least 5.5 micrograms of total RNA. Per germline, CDR1 SEHNR and CDR2 FQNEAQ (reference sequence). The CDR3 has 13 amino acids. Trimming cost V 5 bases and J 5 bases; bases outside gene matches: 3. This TCR came from an elderly man in good health. The chain recombines TRBV7-9 with TRBJ2-3; 8 bases fit TRBD1. Specimen: blood. The CDR3 reads CASSRDRQDTQYF. DNA of the CDR3: TGTGCCAGCAGCCGGGACAGGCAAGATACGCAGTATTTT.